The entry below describes one T cell receptor beta chain. Trimming cost V 1 base and J 9 bases, with 19 bases left between them. The CDR3 spans 16 residues. Looked up from germline, CDR1 is SGHVS and CDR2 is FQNEAQ. Authors' analysis steps: Nucleated cell counts were estimated from reference gene primer amplification. Libraries were prepared by immunoSEQ multiplex PCR; TCRdb keeps only in-frame clonotypes and omits some of them. V, J and clone size are taken as reported in that table, and D and trimming were inferred from the DNA itself. The table includes 150,000 to 200,000 clones, around 83% detected once. This entry comes from a study of blood T cell repertoires in COVID-19.

J is TRBJ2-1 and V is TRBV7-8; D remains ambiguous. This sequence was found in a woman in her 70s with COVID-19, enrolled during active disease. The sample consisted of peripheral blood. This CDR3 is CASSLDQWSLVREQFF. The CDR3 nucleotides read TGTGCCAGCAGCTTAGACCAGTGGAGTCTGGTGCGTGAGCAGTTCTTC. Drawing the rest from reference TRBV7-8 and TRBJ2-1, the complete variable domain is GAGVSQSPRYKVAKRGQDVALRCDPISGHVSLFWYQQALGQGPEFLTYFQNEAQLDKSGLPSDRFFAERPEGSVSTLKIQRTQQEDSAVYLCASSLDQWSLVREQFFGPGTRLTVL.